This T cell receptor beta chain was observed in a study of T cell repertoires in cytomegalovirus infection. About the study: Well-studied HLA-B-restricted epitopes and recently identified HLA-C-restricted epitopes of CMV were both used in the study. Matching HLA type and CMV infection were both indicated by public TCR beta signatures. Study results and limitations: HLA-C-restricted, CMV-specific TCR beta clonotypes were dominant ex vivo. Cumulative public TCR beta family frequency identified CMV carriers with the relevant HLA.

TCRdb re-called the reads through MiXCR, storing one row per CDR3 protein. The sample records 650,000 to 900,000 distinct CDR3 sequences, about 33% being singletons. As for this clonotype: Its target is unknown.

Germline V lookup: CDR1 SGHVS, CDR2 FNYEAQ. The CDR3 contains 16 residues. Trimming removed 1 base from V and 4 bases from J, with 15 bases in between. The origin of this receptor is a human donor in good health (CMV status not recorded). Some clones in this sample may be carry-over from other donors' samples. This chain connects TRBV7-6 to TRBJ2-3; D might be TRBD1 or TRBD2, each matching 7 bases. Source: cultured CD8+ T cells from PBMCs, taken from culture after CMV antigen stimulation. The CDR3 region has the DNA TGTGCCAGCAGCTTAGTCCAGGGGGGGGCGCCAGATACGCAGTATTTT. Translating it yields CASSLVQGGAPDTQYF.